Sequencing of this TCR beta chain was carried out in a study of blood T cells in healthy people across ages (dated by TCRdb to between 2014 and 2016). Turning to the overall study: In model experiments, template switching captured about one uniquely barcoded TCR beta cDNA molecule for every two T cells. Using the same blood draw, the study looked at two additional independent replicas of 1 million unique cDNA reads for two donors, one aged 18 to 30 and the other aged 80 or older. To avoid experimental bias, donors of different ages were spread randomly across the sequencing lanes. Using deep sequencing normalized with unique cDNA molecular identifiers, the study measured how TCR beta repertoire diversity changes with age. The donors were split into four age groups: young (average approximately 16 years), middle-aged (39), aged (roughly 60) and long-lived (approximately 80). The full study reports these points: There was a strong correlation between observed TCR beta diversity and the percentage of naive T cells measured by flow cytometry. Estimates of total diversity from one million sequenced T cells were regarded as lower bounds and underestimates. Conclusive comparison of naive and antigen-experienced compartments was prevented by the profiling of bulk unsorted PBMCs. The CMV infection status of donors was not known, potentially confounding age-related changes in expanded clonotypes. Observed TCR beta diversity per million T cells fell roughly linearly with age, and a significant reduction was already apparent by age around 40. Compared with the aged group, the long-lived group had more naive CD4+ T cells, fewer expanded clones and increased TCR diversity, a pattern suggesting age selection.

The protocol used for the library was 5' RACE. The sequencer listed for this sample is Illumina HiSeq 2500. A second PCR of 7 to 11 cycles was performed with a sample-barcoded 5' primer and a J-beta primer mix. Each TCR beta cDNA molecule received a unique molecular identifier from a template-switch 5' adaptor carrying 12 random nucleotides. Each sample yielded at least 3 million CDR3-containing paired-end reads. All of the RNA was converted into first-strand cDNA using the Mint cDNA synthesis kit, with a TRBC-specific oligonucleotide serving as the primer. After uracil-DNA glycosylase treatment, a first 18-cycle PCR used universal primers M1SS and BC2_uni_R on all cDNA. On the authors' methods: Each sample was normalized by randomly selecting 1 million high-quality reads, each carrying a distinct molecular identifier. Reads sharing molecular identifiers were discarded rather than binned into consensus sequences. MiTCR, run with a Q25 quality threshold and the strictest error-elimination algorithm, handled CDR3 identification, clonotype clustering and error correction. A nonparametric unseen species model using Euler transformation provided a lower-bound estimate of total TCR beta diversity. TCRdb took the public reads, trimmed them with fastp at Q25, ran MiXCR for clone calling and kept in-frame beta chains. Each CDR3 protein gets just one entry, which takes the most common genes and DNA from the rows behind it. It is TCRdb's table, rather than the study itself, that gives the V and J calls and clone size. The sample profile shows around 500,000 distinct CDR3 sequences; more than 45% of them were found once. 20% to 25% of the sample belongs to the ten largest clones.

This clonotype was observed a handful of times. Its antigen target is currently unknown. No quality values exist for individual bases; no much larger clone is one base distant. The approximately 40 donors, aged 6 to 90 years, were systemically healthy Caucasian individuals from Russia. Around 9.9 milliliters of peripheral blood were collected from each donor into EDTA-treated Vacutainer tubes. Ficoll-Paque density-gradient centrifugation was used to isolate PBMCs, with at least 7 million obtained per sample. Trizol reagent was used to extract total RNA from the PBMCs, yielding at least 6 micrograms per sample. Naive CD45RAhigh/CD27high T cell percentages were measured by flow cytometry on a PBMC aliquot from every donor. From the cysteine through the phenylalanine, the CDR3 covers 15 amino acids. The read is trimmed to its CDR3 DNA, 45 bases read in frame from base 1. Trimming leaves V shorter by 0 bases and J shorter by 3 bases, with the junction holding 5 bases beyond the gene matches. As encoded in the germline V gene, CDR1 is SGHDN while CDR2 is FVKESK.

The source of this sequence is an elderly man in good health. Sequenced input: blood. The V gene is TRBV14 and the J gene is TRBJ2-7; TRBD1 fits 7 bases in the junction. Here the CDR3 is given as CASSQERGGFYEQYF. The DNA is TGTGCCAGCAGCCAAGAGAGAGGGGGCTTCTACGAGCAGTACTTC. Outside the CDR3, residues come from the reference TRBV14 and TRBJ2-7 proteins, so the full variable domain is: EAGVTQFPSHSVIEKGQTVTLRCDPISGHDNLYWYRRVMGKEIKFLLHFVKESKQDESGMPNNRFLAERTGGTYSTLKVQPAELEDSGVYFCASSQERGGFYEQYFGPGTRLTVT.